A single sample is the source of the 25 T cell receptor beta chains below, sequenced in a study of post-analysis software for immune sequencing data. Study conclusions and caveats: The study found TRBV5-6, TRBV5-1 and TRBV20-1 among about five TRBV segments more frequent in patients than controls.

Every TCR beta cDNA library bore unique molecular identifiers. TCRdb redid the calling of the PCR reads with MiXCR, one entry per CDR3 protein. The sample has roughly 540,000 distinct CDR3 sequences, 34% seen once. These receptors have no identified antigens. The sequencing input was blood. Every receptor here comes from a girl aged 2-17 years with multiple sclerosis.

This clonotype has ten or more counts. The J gene is TRBJ2-4, the V gene TRBV29-1; tentatively, D is TRBD2 (6 bases). The CDR3 consists of 12 residues. Germline CDR1 is SQVTM and CDR2 is ANQGSEA. V was pared by 7 bases and J by 9 bases, with 16 bases between. CDR3 nucleotides: TGCAGCGCCTTGGGGAGGTACGGCATTCAGTACTTC. Encoded protein: CSALGRYGIQYF.

The gene calls are TRBV5-1 and TRBJ2-3; TRBD1 or TRBD2 may be the D gene (5 bases each). Per the germline V gene, CDR1 is SGHRS and CDR2 is YFSETQ. Trimming cost V 4 bases and J 0 bases, with 9 bases left between them. CDR3 size: 14 residues. This chain's CDR3 is CASSRDVSTDTQYF. In nucleotides, the CDR3 is TGCGCCAGCAGCCGGGACGTGAGCACAGATACGCAGTATTTT.

This clonotype has just a few counts. The V gene is TRBV10-3, the J gene TRBJ2-7; 7 bases map to TRBD2. This CDR3 is 14 amino acids long. CDR1 and CDR2 (germline): ENHRY, SYGVKD. The junction had 3 bases not matched to a gene; V was cut back by 4 bases and J by 0 bases. This CDR3 is CAISAGGSSYEQYF. Written as DNA, the CDR3 is TGTGCCATCAGTGCGGGGGGAAGCTCCTACGAGCAGTACTTC.

The chain uses TRBV6-5 and TRBJ1-5; TRBD1 matches at 10 bases. The germline gives CDR1 MNHEY, CDR2 SVGAGI. V lost 2 bases and J lost 4; bases outside the gene matches: 5. The CDR3 is 16 amino acids. The CDR3 DNA sequence: TGTGCCAGCAGTTACCAGCCGGGACAGGGGAATCAGCCCCAGCATTTT. Protein sequence: CASSYQPGQGNQPQHF.

This clonotype turned up a few times. The J gene is TRBJ2-7, the V gene TRBV29-1, with a weak D call TRBD1 (6 bases). This CDR3 is built from 15 residues. Germline V gene sequence: CDR1 SQVTM, CDR2 ANQGSEA. V was cut by 4 bases and J by 3 bases, with 19 bases left in between. The CDR3 DNA follows: TGCAGCGTTGCAACTGGGACAAACACATACTACGAGCAGTACTTC. Translation: CSVATGTNTYYEQYF.

This clonotype was seen a few times. V gene TRBV24-1 combines with J gene TRBJ1-5, with TRBD1 identical over 7 bases. Trimming cost V 4 bases and J 4 bases; bases outside gene matches: 9. In germline, CDR1 is KGHDR, CDR2 SFDVKD. The CDR3 spans 16 residues. The CDR3 DNA reads TGTGCCACCAGTGACCTAATGGACAGGCGAAATCAGCCCCAGCATTTT. This sequence encodes CATSDLMDRRNQPQHF.

This sequence joins TRBV20-1 and TRBJ2-5; no clear D. The germline V and J ends were trimmed by 2 bases and 0 bases, with 7 bases remaining between them. From germline, CDR1 is DFQATT and CDR2 SNEGSKA (reference sequence). The CDR3 sequence is 13 residues long. CDR3 sequence (DNA): TGCAGTGCTAGACTGCAGTACCAAGAGACCCAGTACTTC. Translated: CSARLQYQETQYF.

The chain combines TRBV7-9 with TRBJ1-2; 9 nucleotides agree with TRBD1. The germline CDR1 and CDR2 sequences are SEHNR and FQNEAQ (reference sequence). The trim removed 2 bases at V and 6 bases at J, leaving 19 bases unmatched. CDR3 length equals 19 residues. The CDR3 reads CASSLSGSLRTGDFHGYTF. CDR3 coding DNA: TGTGCCAGCAGCTTATCTGGCAGTCTCCGGACAGGGGATTTCCATGGCTACACCTTC.

The chain carries TRBV12-3 or TRBV12-4 and TRBJ2-4, with a possible D match to TRBD1 (5 bases). This CDR3 is built from 12 residues. Trimming removed 4 bases from V and 10 bases from J, with 11 bases in between. The CDR3 reads CASSSGFDIQYF. For the CDR3, the DNA is TGTGCCAGCAGTTCAGGGTTTGATATTCAGTACTTC.

The chain couples TRBV5-1 to TRBJ2-4; no clear D. The J call may be in error: the DNA end matches TRBJ2-7 better. The germline V gene has CDR1 SGHRS and CDR2 YFSETQ. This CDR3 is 13 amino acids long. The CDR3 DNA is TGCGCCAGCAGCTTCGGATTCCAGCCCGAGCAGTACTTC. It specifies CASSFGFQPEQYF.

V gene TRBV20-1 combines with J gene TRBJ2-6; 11 positions agree with TRBD1. The CDR3 is made up of 17 amino acids. Trimming at V came to 5 bases and at J to 2 bases, leaving 8 bases not matched to a gene. Germline V gives CDR1 DFQATT, CDR2 SNEGSKA (reference sequence). In nucleotides, the CDR3 is TGCAGTGCTCTGACGGGACAGGGGGTTGCTGGGGCCAACGTCCTGACTTTC. Translated: CSALTGQGVAGANVLTF.

This clonotype was counted at least ten times. V is TRBV12-3 or TRBV12-4 and J is TRBJ1-6; weak D call: TRBD1 (5 bases). There are 17 residues in the CDR3. V was clipped by 1 base and J by 0 bases, with 10 bases between them. The CDR3 protein is CASSLGGTSSYNSPLHF. DNA for the CDR3: TGTGCCAGCAGTTTAGGGGGGACGAGCTCCTATAATTCACCCCTCCACTTT.

The chain employs TRBV5-6 and TRBJ2-4, with 9 positions matching TRBD2. CDR3 length: 12 residues. The V gene end was trimmed by 2 bases and the J gene end by 14 bases; junction bases not matched to a gene: 5. Per the germline V gene, CDR1 is SGHDT and CDR2 is YYEEEE. Here the CDR3 reads CASSFSGGLEYF. DNA of the CDR3: TGTGCCAGCAGCTTTAGCGGGGGACTTGAGTACTTC.

This clonotype was counted ten times or more. The chain is built from TRBV29-1 and TRBJ2-7; D gene ambiguous. Germline V gives CDR1 SQVTM, CDR2 ANQGSEA. CDR3 length: 12 amino acids. Trimming took off 0 bases at V and 4 bases at J, with 7 bases between the two ends. The CDR3, as DNA: TGCAGCGTTGAAGAAGACTCGTACGAGCAGTACTTC. It translates to CSVEEDSYEQYF.

This clonotype came up a few times. The V and J genes are TRBV5-4 and TRBJ2-5; D might be TRBD2 (5 bases). The CDR3 spans 14 residues. Trimming removed 2 bases at V and 0 bases at J, with 8 bases between. Germline CDR1 is SGHNT and CDR2 is YYREEE (reference sequence). In DNA form, the CDR3 reads TGTGCCAGCAGCTTCCGACTACACCAAGAGACCCAGTACTTC. Translated: CASSFRLHQETQYF.

The chain combines TRBV20-1 with TRBJ2-1, with 7 bases matching TRBD1. Losses at the gene ends were 6 bases for V and 3 bases for J; bases not matched to a gene: 5. Germline CDR1 is DFQATT and CDR2 is SNEGSKA (reference sequence). The CDR3 is made up of 13 amino acids. The CDR3 bases are TGCAGTGCGGGGACAGCCCGCTACAATGAGCAGTTCTTC. It translates to CSAGTARYNEQFF.

Details on this clonotype: At one end, the junction sequence differs from germline, possibly due to a read error. The gene calls are TRBV15 and TRBJ2-7; D ambiguous. The CDR3 is made up of 14 amino acids. CDR1 LNHNV and CDR2 YYDKDF come from the germline V gene (reference sequence). The CDR3 DNA reads TGTGCCGCCAGCGATCCGGCAGACTCCTACGAGCAGTACTTC. Translating it yields CAASDPADSYEQYF.

This clonotype was recorded many times. The V and J genes are TRBV7-3 and TRBJ2-5, with D hard to call. The V and J ends lost 5 bases and 1 base respectively, with 8 bases between them. The germline V gene has CDR1 SGHTA and CDR2 FQGTGA. The CDR3 consists of 13 residues. The CDR3 nucleotides read TGTGCCAGCAGCCCTACCGGCCAAGAGACCCAGTACTTC. Translated: CASSPTGQETQYF.

Only a few counts were recorded for this clonotype. The chain joins TRBV7-2 to TRBJ2-7; 8 bases agree with TRBD1. This CDR3 comprises 15 residues. The J segment lost 1 base and the V segment lost 4 bases, leaving 6 bases of the junction unmatched. The germline CDR1 and CDR2 sequences are SGHTA and FQGNSA. CDR3 DNA sequence: TGTGCCAGCAGCTCACAGGGGGTGGCTTCCTACGAGCAGTACTTC. Translating gives CASSSQGVASYEQYF.

This clonotype was seen only a few times. The chain employs TRBV7-2 and TRBJ2-7; the D gene is possibly TRBD1 (5 bases). V lost 3 bases and J 0 bases, leaving 9 bases between the germline ends. CDR1 is SGHTA, CDR2 FQGNSA, per germline. The CDR3 sequence is 14 residues long. The DNA of the CDR3 is TGTGCCAGCAGCTTGCAGGGTTACTCCTACGAGCAGTACTTC. Residues: CASSLQGYSYEQYF.

The rearrangement links TRBV5-5 to TRBJ2-7; the D gene is possibly TRBD2 (6 bases). Trimming shortened V by 2 bases and J by 7 bases, and 16 bases separated the two germline ends. Germline V gene sequence: CDR1 SGHKS, CDR2 YYEKEE (reference sequence). The CDR3 runs 14 residues. In DNA, the CDR3 is TGTGCCAGCAGCTTTGGTCCGTGGGGGGATGAGCAGTACTTC. This translates into CASSFGPWGDEQYF.

This chain uses TRBV20-1 with TRBJ1-4; 8 bases agree with TRBD1. V lost 3 bases and J lost 7; bases outside the gene matches: 7. Germline V CDR1 and CDR2: DFQATT, SNEGSKA (reference sequence). This CDR3 contains 14 residues. CDR3 DNA sequence: TGCAGTGCTAGGGACAGGGTCGCTGCTGAAAAACTGTTTTTT. This encodes CSARDRVAAEKLFF.

V usage is TRBV7-2 and J usage is TRBJ2-7; no definite D call. The V end lost 5 bases, the J end lost 4 bases, and 12 bases lay between the germline ends. The V gene's germline CDR1 is SGHTA and CDR2 FQGNSA. The CDR3 consists of 13 residues. This chain's CDR3 is CASSPLVSYEQYF. CDR3 nucleotide sequence: TGTGCCAGCAGCCCTTTGGTATCGTACGAGCAGTACTTC.

The chain is built from TRBV9 and TRBJ1-5, with D maybe TRBD1 (5 bases). Germline V gene data show CDR1 as SGDLS and CDR2 as YYNGEE. V was trimmed by 0 bases and J by 6 bases, leaving 13 bases between them. The CDR3 length is 15 residues. The CDR3 here is CASSVDSFGAQPQHF. In DNA form, the CDR3 reads TGTGCCAGCAGCGTAGACTCCTTCGGGGCTCAGCCCCAGCATTTT.

This chain joins TRBV20-1 and TRBJ2-1; 10 bases are shared with TRBD2. The CDR3 sequence is 14 residues long. Trimming cost V 3 bases and J 5 bases; bases outside gene matches: 4. Per germline, CDR1 DFQATT and CDR2 SNEGSKA (reference sequence). CDR3 sequence: CSARKLAGDNEQFF. The CDR3 DNA reads TGCAGTGCTAGGAAGCTAGCGGGGGACAATGAGCAGTTCTTC.